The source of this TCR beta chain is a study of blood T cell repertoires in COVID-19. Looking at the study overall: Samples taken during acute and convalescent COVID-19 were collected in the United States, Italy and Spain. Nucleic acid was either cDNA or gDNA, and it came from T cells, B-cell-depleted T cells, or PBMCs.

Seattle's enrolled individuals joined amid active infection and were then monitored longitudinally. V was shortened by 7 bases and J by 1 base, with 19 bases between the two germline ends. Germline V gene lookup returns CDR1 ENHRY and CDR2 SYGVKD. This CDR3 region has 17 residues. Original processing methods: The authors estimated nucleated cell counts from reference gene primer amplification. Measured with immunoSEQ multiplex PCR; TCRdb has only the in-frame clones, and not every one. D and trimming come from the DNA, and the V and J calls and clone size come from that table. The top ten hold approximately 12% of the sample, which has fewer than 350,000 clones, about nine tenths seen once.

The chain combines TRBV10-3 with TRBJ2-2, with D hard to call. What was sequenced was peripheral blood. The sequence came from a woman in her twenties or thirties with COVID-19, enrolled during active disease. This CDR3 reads CAIKKSEVLRNTGELFF. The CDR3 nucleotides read TGTGCCATCAAGAAATCTGAGGTTCTCCGGAACACCGGGGAGCTGTTTTTT.